This T cell receptor beta chain was documented in a study of OX40 agonist ivuxolimab in advanced cancers. Findings of the study overall: Nonresponders included some who also had low normalized T-cell clonal expansion. The study observed clonal expansion of CD4+ and CD8+ blood T cells by week 6 at 0.1 to 3.0 mg/kg.

This clone was counted a few times. The antigen is undetermined. Some clones are missing from TCRdb's copy, which holds only in-frame ones; the method was immunoSEQ multiplex PCR. The sample holds approximately 50,000 clones; about 88% are singletons and the top ten take approximately 1%. CDR3 length: 11 residues. Per the germline V gene, CDR1 is MNHEY and CDR2 is SMNVEV (reference sequence). Between the trimmed V and J ends, which lost 3 bases and 4 bases, there was a span of 1 base. The chain employs TRBV27 and TRBJ2-1; unclear D gene. The sequencing used CD4+ or CD8+ T cells sorted from blood, collected in a trial of the OX40 agonist ivuxolimab. The clonotype comes from an adult with an advanced solid tumor such as melanoma, head and neck, liver or kidney cancer. The DNA for the CDR3 is TGTGCCAGCAGTTTGTACAATGAGCAGTTCTTC. Translated: CASSLYNEQFF.